Following are 20 T cell receptor beta chains from one sample sequenced in a study of cytotoxic CD8 clonotypes in ibrutinib-treated CLL. Produced via immunoSEQ multiplex PCR; TCRdb's table is partial and in-frame only. The sample consists of about 160,000 clones, more than 65% of them appearing once. Sequences were derived from PBMCs, sampled after 12 months of ibrutinib treatment. All receptors derive from a human donor with chronic lymphocytic leukemia.

This clone appeared once. The CDR3 sequence is CASSPGQGRQYF. The CDR3, as DNA: TGTGCCAGCAGCCCGGGACAGGGCCGGCAGTACTTC. V and J are TRBV7-2 and TRBJ2-7, with 9 bases that match TRBD1. The CDR3 extends over 12 amino acids. Germline values: CDR1 SGHTA, CDR2 FQGNSA. Losses at the gene ends were 5 bases for V and 9 bases for J; bases not matched to a gene: 5.

J is TRBJ1-1 and V is TRBV7-3, with TRBD1 as a possible D gene (6 bases). The CDR3 covers 14 residues. Trimming took off 0 bases at V and 1 base at J, with 6 bases between the two ends. Germline V gene sequence: CDR1 SGHTA, CDR2 FQGTGA. CDR3 DNA: TGTGCCAGCAGCTTAACGACAGGGAACACTGAAGCTTTCTTT. Its translation: CASSLTTGNTEAFF.

This clone appeared once. V is TRBV7-9 and J is TRBJ2-1, with D maybe TRBD2 (6 bases). This CDR3 has 15 residues. Germline-derived CDR1 and CDR2 are SEHNR and FQNEAQ (reference sequence). V lost 2 bases to trimming and J lost 6 bases, with 14 bases between them. The CDR3, as DNA: TGTGCCAGCAGCTTACAACGGGGGTCCGGCAATGAGCAGTTCTTC. The encoded protein is CASSLQRGSGNEQFF.

This rearrangement joins TRBV2 to TRBJ1-1; D possibly corresponds to TRBD1 (6 bases). The germline CDR1 and CDR2 sequences are SNHLY and FYNNEI. This CDR3 is built from 20 residues. V lost 6 bases, J lost 0 bases, and 29 bases lay in between. The CDR3 loop reads CASRCCFAFPGHRMNTEAFF. CDR3 in DNA: TGTGCCAGCAGGTGTTGCTTCGCGTTTCCGGGACACCGGATGAACACTGAAGCTTTCTTT.

This clone was detected once. The chain combines TRBV7-2 with TRBJ2-4; a possible D gene is TRBD1 (6 bases). With 0 bases removed from V and 0 bases from J, the gap between germline ends came to 12 bases. The CDR3 contains 17 residues. Germline V gene lookup returns CDR1 SGHTA and CDR2 FQGNSA. The CDR3 sequence is CASSLASQGLAKNIQYF. The CDR3 DNA sequence: TGTGCCAGCAGCTTAGCTTCCCAGGGGCTAGCCAAAAACATTCAGTACTTC.

This clone was picked up one time. The chain carries TRBV19 and TRBJ1-5; tentatively, D is TRBD1 (5 bases). The germline gives CDR1 LNHDA, CDR2 SQIVND (reference sequence). V lost 1 base and J lost 1, with 11 bases in between. The CDR3 runs 16 residues. CDR3 sequence reads: CASSIGWGKSNQPQHF. The CDR3 DNA is TGTGCCAGTAGTATAGGTTGGGGGAAGAGCAATCAGCCCCAGCATTTT.

CDR3 in DNA: TGTGCCAGCAGCCACGTCGCGGGGGCTCCCGGGGCGCAGTATTTT. Translation gives CASSHVAGAPGAQYF. The chain has TRBV14 and TRBJ2-3; a weak D match, TRBD2 (7 bases). The germline V gene has CDR1 SGHDN and CDR2 FVKESK. The V and J ends lost 3 bases and 10 bases respectively, with 20 bases between them. The CDR3 is made up of 15 amino acids. Drawing the rest from reference TRBV14 and TRBJ2-3, the complete variable domain is EAGVTQFPSHSVIEKGQTVTLRCDPISGHDNLYWYRRVMGKEIKFLLHFVKESKQDESGMPNNRFLAERTGGTYSTLKVQPAELEDSGVYFCASSHVAGAPGAQYFGPGTRLTVL.

The V and J genes are TRBV10-3 and TRBJ2-2; 15 bases agree with TRBD2. Germline CDR1 and CDR2: ENHRY and SYGVKD. V gave up 5 bases and J gave up 1 base; unmatched junction bases: 2. The length of the CDR3 is 17 residues. CDR3 nucleotide sequence: TGTGCCATCAGTACGGGACTAGCGGGAGGGAACACCGGGGAGCTGTTTTTT. It specifies CAISTGLAGGNTGELFF.

The genes are TRBV2 and TRBJ2-2, with D possibly TRBD2 on 5 matching bases. This CDR3 comprises 14 residues. The germline V gene has CDR1 SNHLY and CDR2 FYNNEI. V lost 6 bases and J lost 7, with 15 bases in between. The CDR3 sequence: CASSAGERSGELFF. In DNA, the CDR3 is TGTGCCAGCAGCGCCGGGGAAAGGAGCGGGGAGCTGTTTTTT.

The chain links TRBV5-5 to TRBJ2-6; D is possibly TRBD1 (5 bases). The V end was cut by 7 bases, the J end by 4 bases, with 15 bases between. Germline V CDR1 and CDR2: SGHKS, YYEKEE (reference sequence). CDR3 length: 15 amino acids. The CDR3 here is CASFPYGAGANVLTF. The CDR3 DNA is TGTGCCAGCTTCCCGTATGGGGCAGGGGCCAACGTCCTGACTTTC.

This clone has just one count. This rearrangement joins TRBV28 to TRBJ2-5, with 8 bases matching TRBD2. V dropped 7 bases and J dropped 2; count of bases not matched to a gene: 9. The CDR3 has 15 amino acids. Germline loops: CDR1 MDHEN, CDR2 SYDVKM. CDR3 residues: CASKFGTSRQETQYF. CDR3 sequence (DNA): TGTGCCAGCAAGTTCGGGACTAGTCGTCAAGAGACCCAGTACTTC.

This chain connects TRBV7-2 to TRBJ1-5, with 12 bases fitting TRBD1. V dropped 4 bases and J dropped 6; count of bases not matched to a gene: 7. Germline lookup yields CDR1 SGHTA and CDR2 FQGNSA. This CDR3 comprises 16 residues. As DNA, the CDR3 is TGTGCCAGCAGCTCCCTAGGGACAGGGGGCTCTCAGCCCCAGCATTTT. Protein product: CASSSLGTGGSQPQHF. The whole variable domain, remainder taken from reference TRBV7-2 and TRBJ1-5, is GAGVSQSPSNKVTEKGKDVELRCDPISGHTALYWYRQSLGQGLEFLIYFQGNSAPDKSGLPSDRFSAERTGGSVSTLTIQRTQQEDSAVYLCASSSLGTGGSQPQHFGDGTRLSIL.

The chain joins TRBV28 to TRBJ1-1; 8 nucleotides agree with TRBD1. V shed 7 bases and J 1 base; nucleotides not matched to a gene: 5. Germline CDR1 and CDR2: MDHEN and SYDVKM. This CDR3 has 14 residues. This CDR3 is CASTTQGGNTEAFF. The CDR3 nucleotides read TGTGCCAGCACCACACAGGGGGGGAACACTGAAGCTTTCTTT.

CDR3 amino acids: CASSEGTGIWGRETQYF. CDR3 nucleotides: TGTGCCAGCAGTGAAGGAACAGGGATTTGGGGGCGAGAGACCCAGTACTTC. The chain has TRBV6-1 and TRBJ2-5; TRBD1 is a possible D gene (6 bases). The V gene lost 1 base and the J gene lost 4 bases, with 19 bases spanning the gap. The CDR3 is 17 residues long. Germline-derived CDR1 and CDR2 are MNHNS and SASEGT.

The V call is TRBV19, the J call TRBJ2-7; no clear D. V was shortened by 1 base and J by 7 bases, with 5 bases between the two germline ends. This CDR3 has 11 residues. Germline loops: CDR1 LNHDA, CDR2 SQIVND (reference sequence). CDR3 DNA sequence: TGTGCCAGTAGTATAGGGCGGGAGCAGTACTTC. Its translation: CASSIGREQYF.

The CDR3 DNA is TGTGCCAGCAGCGTAGAGGCCGGGCCCTCTGGGGCCAACGTCCTGACTTTC. This codes for CASSVEAGPSGANVLTF. This chain links TRBV9 with TRBJ2-6; no clear D. Germline V gene lookup returns CDR1 SGDLS and CDR2 YYNGEE. V lost 0 bases and J 0 bases, leaving 10 bases between the germline ends. The length of the CDR3 is 17 residues.

The chain has TRBV5-1 and TRBJ2-7, with TRBD2 matching over 14 bases. V shed 4 bases and J 4 bases; nucleotides not matched to a gene: 7. Germline V gene lookup returns CDR1 SGHRS and CDR2 YFSETQ. This CDR3 spans 16 amino acids. CDR3 region: CASSPRLAGGVYEQYF. CDR3 DNA sequence: TGCGCCAGCAGCCCCAGACTAGCGGGAGGGGTTTACGAGCAGTACTTC.

This chain connects TRBV9 to TRBJ2-5; 8 nucleotides match TRBD2. The CDR3 extends over 15 amino acids. V dropped 2 bases and J dropped 5; count of bases not matched to a gene: 8. Germline V CDR1 and CDR2: SGDLS, YYNGEE. Written as DNA, the CDR3 is TGTGCCAGCAGCGTCCGGGGGGGCCTCGGGGAGACCCAGTACTTC. It codes for CASSVRGGLGETQYF.

The genes are TRBV6-1 and TRBJ1-2, with 7 bases aligning to TRBD1. Trimming cost V 3 bases and J 8 bases; bases outside gene matches: 6. Germline V gives CDR1 MNHNS, CDR2 SASEGT. This CDR3 comprises 13 residues. The CDR3 coding sequence is TGTGCCAGCAGTGATCCAGGGGGAAGGGGCTACACCTTC. This codes for CASSDPGGRGYTF.

This chain joins TRBV7-9 and TRBJ2-7; tentative D call: TRBD2 (5 bases). The CDR3 loop spans 15 amino acids. With 2 bases removed from V and 4 bases from J, the gap between germline ends came to 15 bases. Germline assignment: CDR1 SEHNR and CDR2 FQNEAQ (reference sequence). Written as DNA, the CDR3 is TGTGCCAGCAGCTTAATTTCCCGTAGGGAGTACGAGCAGTACTTC. It codes for CASSLISRREYEQYF.